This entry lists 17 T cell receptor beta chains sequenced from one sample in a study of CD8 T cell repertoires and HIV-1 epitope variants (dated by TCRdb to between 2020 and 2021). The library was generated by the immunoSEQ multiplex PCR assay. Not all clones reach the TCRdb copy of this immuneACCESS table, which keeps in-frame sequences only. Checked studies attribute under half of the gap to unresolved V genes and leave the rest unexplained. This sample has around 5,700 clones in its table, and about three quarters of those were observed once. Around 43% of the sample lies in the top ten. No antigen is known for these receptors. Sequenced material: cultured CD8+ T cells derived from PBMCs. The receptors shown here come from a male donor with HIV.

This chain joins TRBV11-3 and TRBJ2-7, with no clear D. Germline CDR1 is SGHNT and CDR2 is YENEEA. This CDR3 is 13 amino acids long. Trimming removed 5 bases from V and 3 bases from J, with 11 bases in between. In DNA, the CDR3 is TGTGCCAGCAGCGGAAAAGGTAGCTACGAGCAGTACTTC. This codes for CASSGKGSYEQYF.

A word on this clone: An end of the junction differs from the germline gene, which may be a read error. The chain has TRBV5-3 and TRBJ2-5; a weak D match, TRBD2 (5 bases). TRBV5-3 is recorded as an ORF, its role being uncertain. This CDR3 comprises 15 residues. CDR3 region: CASSSAGIDQETQYF. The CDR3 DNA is TGTGCCAGCAGCTCCGCCGGGATAGATCAAGAGACCCAGTACTTC.

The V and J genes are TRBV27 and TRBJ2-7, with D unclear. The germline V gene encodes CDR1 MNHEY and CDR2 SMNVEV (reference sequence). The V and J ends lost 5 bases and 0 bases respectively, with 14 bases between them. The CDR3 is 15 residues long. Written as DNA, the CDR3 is TGTGCCAGCAGTCCCCCCGAGAAGGCCTCCTACGAGCAGTACTTC. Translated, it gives CASSPPEKASYEQYF.

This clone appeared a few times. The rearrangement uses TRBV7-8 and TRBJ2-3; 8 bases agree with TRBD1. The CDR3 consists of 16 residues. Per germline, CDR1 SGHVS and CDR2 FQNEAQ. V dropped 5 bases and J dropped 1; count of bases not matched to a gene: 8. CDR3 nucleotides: TGTGCCAGCAGCCCGCAGACAGGGGTACGCACAGATACGCAGTATTTT. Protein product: CASSPQTGVRTDTQYF. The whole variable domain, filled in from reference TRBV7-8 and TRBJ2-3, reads GAGVSQSPRYKVAKRGQDVALRCDPISGHVSLFWYQQALGQGPEFLTYFQNEAQLDKSGLPSDRFFAERPEGSVSTLKIQRTQQEDSAVYLCASSPQTGVRTDTQYFGPGTRLTVL.

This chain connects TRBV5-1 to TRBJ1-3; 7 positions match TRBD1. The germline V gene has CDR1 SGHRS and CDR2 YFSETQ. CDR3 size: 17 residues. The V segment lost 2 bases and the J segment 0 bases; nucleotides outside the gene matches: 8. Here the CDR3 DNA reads TGCGCCAGCAGCTTAATGGGACAGCCGCTCTCTGGAAACACCATATATTTT. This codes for CASSLMGQPLSGNTIYF. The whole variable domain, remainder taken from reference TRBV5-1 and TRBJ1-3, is KAGVTQTPRYLIKTRGQQVTLSCSPISGHRSVSWYQQTPGQGLQFLFEYFSETQRNKGNFPGRFSGRQFSNSRSEMNVSTLELGDSALYLCASSLMGQPLSGNTIYFGEGSWLTVV.

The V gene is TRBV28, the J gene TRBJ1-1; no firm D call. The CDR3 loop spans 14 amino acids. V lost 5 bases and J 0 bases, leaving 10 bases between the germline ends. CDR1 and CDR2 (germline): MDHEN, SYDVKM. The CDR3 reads CASSPLVLNTEAFF. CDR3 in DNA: TGTGCCAGCAGTCCCCTCGTCCTGAACACTGAAGCTTTCTTT.

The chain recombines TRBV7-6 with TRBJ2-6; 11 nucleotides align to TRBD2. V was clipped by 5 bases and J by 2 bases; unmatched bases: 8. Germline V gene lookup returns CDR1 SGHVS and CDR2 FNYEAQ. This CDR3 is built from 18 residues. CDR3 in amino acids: CASSPTSGSVTGANVLTF. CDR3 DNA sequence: TGTGCCAGCAGCCCTACTAGCGGGAGTGTCACTGGGGCCAACGTCCTGACTTTC.

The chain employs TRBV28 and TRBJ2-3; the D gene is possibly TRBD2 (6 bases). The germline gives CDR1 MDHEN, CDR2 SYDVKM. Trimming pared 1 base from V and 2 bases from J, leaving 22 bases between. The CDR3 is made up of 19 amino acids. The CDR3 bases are TGTGCCAGCAGTTTATCCTATTATAACGGGAGCGCAAACACAGATACGCAGTATTTT. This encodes CASSLSYYNGSANTDTQYF.

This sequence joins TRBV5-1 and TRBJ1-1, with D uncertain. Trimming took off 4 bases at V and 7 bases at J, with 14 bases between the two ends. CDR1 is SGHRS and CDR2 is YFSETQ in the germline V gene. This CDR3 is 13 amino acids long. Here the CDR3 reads CASSPYKGNEAFF. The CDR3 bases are TGCGCCAGCAGCCCCTATAAGGGAAATGAAGCTTTCTTT. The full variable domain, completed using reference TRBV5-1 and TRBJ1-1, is KAGVTQTPRYLIKTRGQQVTLSCSPISGHRSVSWYQQTPGQGLQFLFEYFSETQRNKGNFPGRFSGRQFSNSRSEMNVSTLELGDSALYLCASSPYKGNEAFFGQGTRLTVV.

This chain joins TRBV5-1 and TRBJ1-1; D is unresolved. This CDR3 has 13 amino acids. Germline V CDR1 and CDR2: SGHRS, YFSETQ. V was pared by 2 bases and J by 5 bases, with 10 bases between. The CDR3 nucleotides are TGCGCCAGCAGCTTTGGGGTCACTACTGAAGCTTTCTTT. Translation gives CASSFGVTTEAFF.

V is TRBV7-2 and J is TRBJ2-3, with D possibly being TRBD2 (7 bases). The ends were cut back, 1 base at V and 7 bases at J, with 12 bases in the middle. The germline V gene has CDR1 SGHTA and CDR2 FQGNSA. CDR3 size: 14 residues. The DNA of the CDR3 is TGTGCCAGCAGCTTAGTCGGGGGGCCCCATACGCAGTATTTT. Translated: CASSLVGGPHTQYF.

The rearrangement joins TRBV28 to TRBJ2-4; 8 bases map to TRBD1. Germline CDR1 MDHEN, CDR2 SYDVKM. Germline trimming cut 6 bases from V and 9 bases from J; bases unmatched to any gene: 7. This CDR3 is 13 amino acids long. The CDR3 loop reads CASRTFDRGIQYF. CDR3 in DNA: TGTGCCAGCAGAACCTTCGACAGGGGCATTCAGTACTTC.

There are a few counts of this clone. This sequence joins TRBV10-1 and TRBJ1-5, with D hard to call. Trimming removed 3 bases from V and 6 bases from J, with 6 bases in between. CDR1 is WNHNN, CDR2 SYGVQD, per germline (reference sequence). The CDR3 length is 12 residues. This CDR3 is CASSDLGQPQHF. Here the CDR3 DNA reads TGCGCCAGCAGTGATCTGGGTCAGCCCCAGCATTTT.

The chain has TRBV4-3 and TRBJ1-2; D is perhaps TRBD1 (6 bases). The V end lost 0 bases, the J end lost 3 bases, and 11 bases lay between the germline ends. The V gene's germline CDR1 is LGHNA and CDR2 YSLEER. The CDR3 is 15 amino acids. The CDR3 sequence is CASSQDPRGYYGYTF. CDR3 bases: TGCGCCAGCAGCCAAGATCCCAGGGGCTACTATGGCTACACCTTC.

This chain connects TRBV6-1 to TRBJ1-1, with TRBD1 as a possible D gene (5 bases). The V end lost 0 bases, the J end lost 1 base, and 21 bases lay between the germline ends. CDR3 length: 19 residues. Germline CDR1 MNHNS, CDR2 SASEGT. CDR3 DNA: TGTGCCAGCAGTGAAGCATTTAAGAACAGGATAGTTTCGAACACTGAAGCTTTCTTT. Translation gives CASSEAFKNRIVSNTEAFF.

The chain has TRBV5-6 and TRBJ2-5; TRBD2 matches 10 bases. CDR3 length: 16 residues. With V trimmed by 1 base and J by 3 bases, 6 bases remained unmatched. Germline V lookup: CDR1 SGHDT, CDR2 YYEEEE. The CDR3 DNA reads TGTGCCAGCAGCTTGCTCCTCGGACTAGCGGAAGAGACCCAGTACTTC. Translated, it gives CASSLLLGLAEETQYF.

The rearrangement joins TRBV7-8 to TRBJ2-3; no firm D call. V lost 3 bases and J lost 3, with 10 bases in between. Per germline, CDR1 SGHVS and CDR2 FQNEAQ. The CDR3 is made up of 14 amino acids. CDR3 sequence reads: CASSFTAPTDTQYF. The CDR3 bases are TGTGCCAGCAGCTTTACCGCGCCTACAGATACGCAGTATTTT.